The T cell receptor (beta chain) described here comes from a study of cytomegalovirus exposure and HLA in healthy donors. The wider study: About 82 million unique TCRs from HLA-typed donors were held in an early release of data.

Both 60 Vbeta primers and 13 Jbeta primers went into the PCR. Profiling relied on immunoSEQ multiplex PCR, and the TCRdb table lists in-frame clones only, not all of them. The sample includes over 200,000 clones, about 84% of them seen just once. The CDR3 runs to 14 residues. J gave up 6 bases and V 7 bases, and 11 bases lay outside the gene matches. Germline CDR1 reads SGHRS; CDR2 reads YFSETQ. The study, taken as a whole, reports: The authors considered a cluster of highly shared sequence variants likely to be a sequencing artifact.

Comments on this clone: Its antigen is unidentified.

Sequencing used PBMCs. The TCR was taken from a human donor in good health. This chain joins TRBV5-1 and TRBJ2-7; 9 bases agree with TRBD1. CDR3: CASRTGTGYREQYF. In DNA form, the CDR3 reads TGCGCCAGCCGAACCGGGACAGGGTATCGCGAGCAGTACTTC.